This T cell receptor (beta chain) is drawn from a study of blood T cell repertoires in COVID-19. In the study overall: The United States, Italy and Spain provided the acute and convalescent COVID-19 samples. Nucleic acid was either cDNA or gDNA, and it came from T cells, B-cell-depleted T cells, or PBMCs.

Produced via immunoSEQ multiplex PCR; TCRdb's table is partial and in-frame only. The top ten clones hold 5.5% to 7% of a sample with roughly 200,000 clones, roughly 75% of them seen once. The CDR3 totals 18 residues. Germline CDR1 is LGHDT and CDR2 is YNNKEL (reference sequence). The V end was cut by 1 base, the J end by 2 bases, with 15 bases between. V usage is TRBV3-1 (or the pseudogene TRBV3-2) and J usage is TRBJ2-6, with D uncertain. The sequencing input was peripheral blood. The source is a woman in her seventies with acute or convalescent COVID-19. The CDR3 DNA sequence: TGTGCCAGCAGCCAAGCTCTTTACGGAGTAGCTGGGGCCAACGTCCTGACTTTC. Amino acids: CASSQALYGVAGANVLTF.